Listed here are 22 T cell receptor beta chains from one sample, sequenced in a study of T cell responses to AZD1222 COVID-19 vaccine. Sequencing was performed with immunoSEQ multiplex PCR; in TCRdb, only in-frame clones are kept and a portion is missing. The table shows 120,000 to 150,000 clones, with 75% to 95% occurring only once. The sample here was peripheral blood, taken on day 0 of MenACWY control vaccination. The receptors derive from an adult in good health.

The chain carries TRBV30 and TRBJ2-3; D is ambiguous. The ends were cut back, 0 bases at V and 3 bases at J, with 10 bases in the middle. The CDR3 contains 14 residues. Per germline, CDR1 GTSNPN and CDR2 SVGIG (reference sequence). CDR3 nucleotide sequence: TGTGCCTGGAGTGTTGGGCTGCCTACAGATACGCAGTATTTT. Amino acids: CAWSVGLPTDTQYF.

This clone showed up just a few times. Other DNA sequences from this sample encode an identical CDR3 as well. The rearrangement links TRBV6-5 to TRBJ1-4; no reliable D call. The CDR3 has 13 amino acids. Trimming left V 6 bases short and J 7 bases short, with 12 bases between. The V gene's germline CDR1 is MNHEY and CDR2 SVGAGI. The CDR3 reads CASSTGRREKLFF. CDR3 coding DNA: TGTGCCAGCAGCACCGGTCGTCGTGAAAAACTGTTTTTT.

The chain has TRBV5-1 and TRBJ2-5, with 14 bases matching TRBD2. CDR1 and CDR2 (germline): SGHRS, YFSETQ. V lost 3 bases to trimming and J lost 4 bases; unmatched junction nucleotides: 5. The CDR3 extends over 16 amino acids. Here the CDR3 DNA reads TGCGCCAGCAGCTCAGGGACTAGCGGGGGAAGAGAGACCCAGTACTTC. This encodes CASSSGTSGGRETQYF. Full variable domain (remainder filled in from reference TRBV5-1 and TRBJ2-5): KAGVTQTPRYLIKTRGQQVTLSCSPISGHRSVSWYQQTPGQGLQFLFEYFSETQRNKGNFPGRFSGRQFSNSRSEMNVSTLELGDSALYLCASSSGTSGGRETQYFGPGTRLLVL.

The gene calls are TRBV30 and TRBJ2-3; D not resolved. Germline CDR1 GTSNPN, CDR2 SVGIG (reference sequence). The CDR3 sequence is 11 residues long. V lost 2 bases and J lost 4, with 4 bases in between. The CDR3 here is CAWSLADTQYF. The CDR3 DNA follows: TGTGCCTGGAGTCTCGCAGATACGCAGTATTTT.

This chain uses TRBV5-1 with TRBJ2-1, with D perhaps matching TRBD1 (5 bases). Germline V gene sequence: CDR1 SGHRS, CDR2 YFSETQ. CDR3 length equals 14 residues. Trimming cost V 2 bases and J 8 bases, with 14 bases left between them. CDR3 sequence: CASSFSRDVYEQFF. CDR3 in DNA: TGCGCCAGCAGCTTCTCCAGGGATGTCTATGAGCAGTTCTTC.

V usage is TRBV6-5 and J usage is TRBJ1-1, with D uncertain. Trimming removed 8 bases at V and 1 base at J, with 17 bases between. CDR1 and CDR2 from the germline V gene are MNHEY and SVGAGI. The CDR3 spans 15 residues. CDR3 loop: CASVPLGGPNTEAFF. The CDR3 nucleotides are TGTGCCAGCGTCCCACTGGGAGGCCCGAACACTGAAGCTTTCTTT.

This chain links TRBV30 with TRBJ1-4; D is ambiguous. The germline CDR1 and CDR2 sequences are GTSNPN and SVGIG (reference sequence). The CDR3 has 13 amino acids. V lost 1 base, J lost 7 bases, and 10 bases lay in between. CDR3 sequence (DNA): TGTGCCTGGAGTGAGTATCCTGCTGAAAAACTGTTTTTT. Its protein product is CAWSEYPAEKLFF.

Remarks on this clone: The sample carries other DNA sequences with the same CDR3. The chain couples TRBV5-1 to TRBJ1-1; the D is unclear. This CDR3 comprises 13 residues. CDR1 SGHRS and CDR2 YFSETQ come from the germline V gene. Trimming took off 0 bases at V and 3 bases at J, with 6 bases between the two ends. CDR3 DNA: TGCGCCAGCAGCTTGGCCGGGTACACTGAAGCTTTCTTT. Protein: CASSLAGYTEAFF. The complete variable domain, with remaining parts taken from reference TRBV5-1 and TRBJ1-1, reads KAGVTQTPRYLIKTRGQQVTLSCSPISGHRSVSWYQQTPGQGLQFLFEYFSETQRNKGNFPGRFSGRQFSNSRSEMNVSTLELGDSALYLCASSLAGYTEAFFGQGTRLTVV.

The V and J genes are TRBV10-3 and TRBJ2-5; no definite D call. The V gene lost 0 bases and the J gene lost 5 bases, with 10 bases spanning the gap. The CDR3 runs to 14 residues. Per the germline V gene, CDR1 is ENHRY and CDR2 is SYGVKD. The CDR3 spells CAISESTGRETQYF. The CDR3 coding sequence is TGTGCCATCAGTGAGTCGACCGGCAGGGAGACCCAGTACTTC.

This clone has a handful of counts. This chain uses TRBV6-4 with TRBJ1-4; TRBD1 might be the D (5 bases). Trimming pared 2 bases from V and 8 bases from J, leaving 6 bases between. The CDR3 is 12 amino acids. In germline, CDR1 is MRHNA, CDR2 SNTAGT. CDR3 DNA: TGTGCCAGCAGTGACAGGGGCGAAAAACTGTTTTTT. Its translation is CASSDRGEKLFF.

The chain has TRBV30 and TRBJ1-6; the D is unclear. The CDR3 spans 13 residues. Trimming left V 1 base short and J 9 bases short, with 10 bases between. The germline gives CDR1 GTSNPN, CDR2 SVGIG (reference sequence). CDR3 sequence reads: CAWSDGTGSPLHF. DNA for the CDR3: TGTGCCTGGAGTGACGGAACGGGTTCACCCCTCCACTTT. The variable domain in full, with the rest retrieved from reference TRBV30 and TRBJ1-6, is SQTIHQWPATLVQPVGSPLSLECTVEGTSNPNLYWYRQAAGRGLQLLFYSVGIGQISSEVPQNLSASRPQDRQFILSSKKLLLSDSGFYLCAWSDGTGSPLHFGNGTRLTVT.

The CDR3 loop is CASSPNSEQYF. The CDR3 DNA reads TGCGCCAGCAGCCCCAATAGCGAGCAGTACTTC. This chain uses TRBV10-2 with TRBJ2-7, with no clear D. The V and J ends lost 6 bases and 6 bases respectively, with 9 bases between them. Germline V gene sequence: CDR1 WSHSY, CDR2 SAAADI. The CDR3 spans 11 residues.

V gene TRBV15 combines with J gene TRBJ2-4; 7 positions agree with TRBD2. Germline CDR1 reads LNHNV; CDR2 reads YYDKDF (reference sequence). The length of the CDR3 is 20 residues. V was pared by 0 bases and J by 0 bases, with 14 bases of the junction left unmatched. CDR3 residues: CATSRERAGRDQLAKNIQYF. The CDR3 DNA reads TGTGCCACCAGCAGAGAAAGGGCAGGGAGGGACCAGCTAGCCAAAAACATTCAGTACTTC.

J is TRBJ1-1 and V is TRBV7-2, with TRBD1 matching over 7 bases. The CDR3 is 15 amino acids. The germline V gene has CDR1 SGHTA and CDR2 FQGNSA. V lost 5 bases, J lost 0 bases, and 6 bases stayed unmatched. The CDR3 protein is CASSAAGTVNTEAFF. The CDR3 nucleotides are TGTGCCAGCAGCGCAGCCGGGACAGTGAACACTGAAGCTTTCTTT.

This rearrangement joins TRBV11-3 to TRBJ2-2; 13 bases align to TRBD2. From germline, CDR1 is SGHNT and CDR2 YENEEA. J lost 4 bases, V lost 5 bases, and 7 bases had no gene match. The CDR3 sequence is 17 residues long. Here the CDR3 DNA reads TGTGCCAGCAGCCCCGGGACTAGCGGGGACCGCACCGGGGAGCTGTTTTTT. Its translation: CASSPGTSGDRTGELFF.

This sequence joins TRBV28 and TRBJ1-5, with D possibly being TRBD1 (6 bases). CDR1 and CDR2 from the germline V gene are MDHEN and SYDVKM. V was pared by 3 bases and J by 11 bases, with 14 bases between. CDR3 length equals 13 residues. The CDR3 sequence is CASSFGGHLSQHF. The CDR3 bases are TGTGCCAGCAGTTTTGGGGGACACCTATCCCAGCATTTT. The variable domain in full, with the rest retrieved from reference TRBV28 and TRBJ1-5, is DVKVTQSSRYLVKRTGEKVFLECVQDMDHENMFWYRQDPGLGLRLIYFSYDVKMKEKGDIPEGYSVSREKKERFSLILESASTNQTSMYLCASSFGGHLSQHFGDGTRLSIL.

The CDR3 DNA reads as TGTGCCAGCAGCTCGGGGGGTAGCAATCAGCCCCAGCATTTT. It is translated as CASSSGGSNQPQHF. This chain uses TRBV9 with TRBJ1-5, with D tentatively TRBD1 (5 bases). The V end was cut by 4 bases, the J end by 0 bases, with 8 bases between. This CDR3 region has 14 residues. Germline V gives CDR1 SGDLS, CDR2 YYNGEE.

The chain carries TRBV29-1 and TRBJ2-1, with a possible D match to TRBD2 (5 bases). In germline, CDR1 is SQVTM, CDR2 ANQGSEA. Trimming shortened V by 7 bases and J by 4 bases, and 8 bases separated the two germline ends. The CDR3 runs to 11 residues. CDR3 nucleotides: TGCAGCGGCGAGGGTTACAATGAGCAGTTCTTC. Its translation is CSGEGYNEQFF.

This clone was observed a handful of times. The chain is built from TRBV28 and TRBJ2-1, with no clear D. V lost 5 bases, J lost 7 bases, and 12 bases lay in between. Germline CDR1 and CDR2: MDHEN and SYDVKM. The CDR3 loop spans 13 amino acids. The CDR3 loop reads CASSNINRNEQFF. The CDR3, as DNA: TGTGCCAGCAGTAACATTAATCGGAATGAGCAGTTCTTC. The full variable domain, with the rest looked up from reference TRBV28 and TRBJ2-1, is DVKVTQSSRYLVKRTGEKVFLECVQDMDHENMFWYRQDPGLGLRLIYFSYDVKMKEKGDIPEGYSVSREKKERFSLILESASTNQTSMYLCASSNINRNEQFFGPGTRLTVL.

The CDR3 loop is CASSEESSYNSPLHF. For the CDR3, the DNA is TGTGCCAGTAGCGAGGAGTCGTCCTATAATTCACCCCTCCACTTT. The rearrangement joins TRBV19 to TRBJ1-6; D gene uncertain. Trimming stripped 6 bases from V and 1 base from J, with 10 bases between. The V gene's germline CDR1 is LNHDA and CDR2 SQIVND (reference sequence). The CDR3 covers 15 residues.

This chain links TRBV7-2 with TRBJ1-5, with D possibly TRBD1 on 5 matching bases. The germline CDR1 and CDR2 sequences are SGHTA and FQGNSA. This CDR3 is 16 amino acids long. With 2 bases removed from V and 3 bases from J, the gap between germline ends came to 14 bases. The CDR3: CASSLRPGHTNQPQHF. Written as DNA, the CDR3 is TGTGCCAGCAGCTTAAGGCCCGGACATACCAATCAGCCCCAGCATTTT.

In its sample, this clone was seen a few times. The CDR3 loop reads CASRGAGVGAGELFF. For the CDR3, the DNA is TGTGCCAGCAGGGGCGCAGGGGTCGGTGCCGGGGAGCTGTTTTTT. This chain uses TRBV3-1 (or the pseudogene TRBV3-2) with TRBJ2-2; the D gene is possibly TRBD1 (6 bases). V lost 6 bases, J lost 6 bases, and 17 bases lay in between. CDR1 is LGHDT, CDR2 YNNKEL, per germline (reference sequence). The CDR3 consists of 15 residues.